This T cell receptor beta chain was obtained from a study of T cell responses to AZD1222 COVID-19 vaccine. General study results and limits: Dominant at 160-218 and 743-854, vaccine-associated CD4 TCRs also spanned spike. Repertoire collection took place solely once the T cell response had peaked. Clonal diversity was possibly underestimated, and white British individuals and females predominated among donors. Spike-specific TCR repertoires showed rising breadth and depth after two AZD1222 doses.

Produced via immunoSEQ multiplex PCR; TCRdb's table is partial and in-frame only. Of 200,000 to 250,000 clones listed, approximately 94% are singletons. With regard to this clone: No antigen is known for it.

The source of this sequence is an adult who received the MenACWY meningococcal vaccine as a control. This material consisted of peripheral blood, taken 28 days after the second dose of the MenACWY control vaccine.

CDR3 nucleotide sequence: TGTGCCAGCAGTTTTCGGTTGTCGGGCTACACCTTC. The encoded protein is CASSFRLSGYTF. The chain couples TRBV28 to TRBJ1-2; no clear D. CDR3 length: 12 amino acids. Trimming pared 3 bases from V and 8 bases from J, leaving 10 bases between. The V gene's germline CDR1 is MDHEN and CDR2 SYDVKM.